This record concerns one TCR beta chain sequence. The sample originates from a study of blood T cell repertoires in COVID-19. Overall study: The United States, Italy and Spain were the sources of the acute and convalescent COVID-19 samples. Nucleic acid was either cDNA or gDNA, and it came from T cells, B-cell-depleted T cells, or PBMCs.

Sequencing was performed with immunoSEQ multiplex PCR; in TCRdb, only in-frame clones are kept and a portion is missing. There are some 64,000 clones in the sample; more than 70% occur only once, and 5% to 7.5% lies in the top ten. CDR1 is MDHEN, CDR2 SYDVKM, per germline. CDR3 length: 12 residues. Trimming took 8 bases from V and 1 from J, leaving 5 bases between them. This chain uses TRBV28 with TRBJ2-2; unclear D gene. The TCR originated in a woman aged 60-75 years with acute or convalescent COVID-19. What was sequenced was peripheral blood. The CDR3 DNA is TGTGCCAGCTGGAGGAACACCGGGGAGCTGTTTTTT. This codes for CASWRNTGELFF.